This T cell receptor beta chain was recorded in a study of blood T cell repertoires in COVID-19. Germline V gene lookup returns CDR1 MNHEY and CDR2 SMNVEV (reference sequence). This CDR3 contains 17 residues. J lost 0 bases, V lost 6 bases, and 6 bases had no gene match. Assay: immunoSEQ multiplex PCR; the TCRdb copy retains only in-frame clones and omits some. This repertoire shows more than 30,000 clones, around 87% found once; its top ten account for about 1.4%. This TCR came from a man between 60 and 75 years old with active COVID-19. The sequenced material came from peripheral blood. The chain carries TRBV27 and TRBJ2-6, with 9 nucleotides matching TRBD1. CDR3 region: CASRIQGAVSGANVLTF. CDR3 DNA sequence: TGTGCCAGCAGGATACAGGGGGCAGTCTCTGGGGCCAACGTCCTGACTTTC.